What follows describes a single T cell receptor (beta chain). Its target is unknown. The entry originates in a study of CD8+ T cells in alopecia areata. RNA, once extracted, was reverse transcribed into cDNA for use as the sequencing template. Profiled with immunoSEQ multiplex PCR; TCRdb holds only in-frame clones, not every one. The table includes about 120,000 clones, approximately 59% detected once. Treatment here: oral pan-JAK inhibitor, 5-10 mg twice daily. Peripheral blood and lesional scalp punch biopsies came from alopecia areata patients. The study, taken as a whole, reports: Affected scalp, especially in alopecia totalis/universalis, had a higher clonality than normal scalp did.

V lost 4 bases, J lost 8 bases, and 1 base stayed unmatched. This CDR3 is 12 amino acids long. The V gene's germline CDR1 is MNHEY and CDR2 SVGAGI. The receptor comes from a human donor with alopecia areata. The rearrangement joins TRBV6-5 to TRBJ2-1; 8 bases agree with TRBD1. Sequenced here: CD8+ T cells sorted from blood, sampled at week 4, from a patient treated with tofacitinib. The CDR3 sequence: CASSLTGDEQFF. The CDR3 DNA follows: TGTGCCAGCAGTTTGACAGGGGATGAGCAGTTCTTC.